These 14 T cell receptor beta chains came from one sample sequenced in a study of blood T cells in healthy people across ages. The use of a sample-barcoded 5' primer and a J-beta primer mix characterized a second PCR of roughly 7 to 11 cycles. TCRdb re-called the 5' RACE reads with MiXCR, one entry per CDR3 protein. This table holds about 640,000 distinct CDR3 sequences, around 43% found once. The sequenced sample consisted of blood. The origin of the receptors is an elderly man in good health.

The rearrangement joins TRBV20-1 to TRBJ2-7, with unresolved D. Looked up from germline, CDR1 is DFQATT and CDR2 is SNEGSKA (reference sequence). V lost 1 base and J 0 bases, leaving 10 bases between the germline ends. This CDR3 region has 14 residues. CDR3 in amino acids: CSARVGVLSYEQYF. Written as DNA, the CDR3 is TGCAGTGCTAGAGTTGGGGTCCTCTCCTACGAGCAGTACTTC.

This clonotype was observed a few times. This chain connects TRBV4-3 to TRBJ2-7; no firm D call. Trimming took 1 base from V and 1 from J, leaving 20 bases between them. Per the germline V gene, CDR1 is LGHNA and CDR2 is YSLEER. The CDR3 spans 18 residues. The CDR3: CASSQVPLVVGVSYEQYF. The DNA for the CDR3 is TGCGCCAGCAGCCAAGTTCCCCTTGTGGTTGGTGTGTCCTACGAGCAGTACTTC.

This clonotype was seen a few times. V and J are TRBV6-6 and TRBJ2-1; 11 positions agree with TRBD2. The CDR3 loop spans 16 amino acids. The germline CDR1 and CDR2 sequences are MNHNY and SVGAGI (reference sequence). V lost 7 bases, J lost 4 bases, and 9 bases stayed unmatched. The CDR3 reads CASTRTGTSGYNEQFF. The CDR3 nucleotides are TGTGCCAGCACCCGAACCGGGACTAGCGGATACAATGAGCAGTTCTTC.

This clonotype has a handful of counts. The CDR3 DNA is TGTGCCAGCAGCCATGCGGGAACCACAGATACGCAGTATTTT. It encodes CASSHAGTTDTQYF. This chain joins TRBV14 and TRBJ2-3; tentatively, D is TRBD2 (6 bases). CDR1 SGHDN and CDR2 FVKESK come from the germline V gene. The CDR3 sequence is 14 residues long. Trimming took 3 bases from V and 2 from J, leaving 9 bases between them.

The V and J genes are TRBV5-6 and TRBJ2-3, with unresolved D. The CDR3 contains 14 residues. Trimming pared 0 bases from V and 3 bases from J, leaving 8 bases between. CDR1 SGHDT and CDR2 YYEEEE come from the germline V gene. This chain's CDR3 is CASSLEAQTDTQYF. The CDR3 nucleotides are TGTGCCAGCAGCTTGGAGGCGCAAACAGATACGCAGTATTTT.

This clonotype has only a few counts. This rearrangement joins TRBV7-6 to TRBJ1-1, with D possibly matching TRBD1 (6 bases). The V gene's germline CDR1 is SGHVS and CDR2 FNYEAQ. The CDR3 is 12 residues long. V dropped 5 bases and J dropped 6 bases, with 10 bases sitting between them. CDR3 residues: CASSRGGSEAFF. The CDR3 DNA sequence: TGTGCCAGCAGCCGAGGGGGTTCTGAAGCTTTCTTT.

CDR3 amino acids: CASMVGGGLTDTQYF. The CDR3 nucleotides are TGTGCCAGCATGGTCGGAGGGGGCCTCACAGATACGCAGTATTTT. The rearrangement links TRBV28 to TRBJ2-3; possibly TRBD1 for D (7 bases). V lost 7 bases, J lost 2 bases, and 16 bases lay in between. The CDR3 runs 15 residues. CDR1 MDHEN and CDR2 SYDVKM come from the germline V gene.

The rearrangement uses TRBV6-2 or TRBV6-3 and TRBJ2-5; D might be TRBD2 (6 bases). The germline gives CDR1 MNHEY, CDR2 SVGEGT. This CDR3 has 14 amino acids. Trimming left V 5 bases short and J 7 bases short, with 17 bases between. CDR3 amino acids: CASSPVATRGTQYF. As DNA, the CDR3 is TGTGCCAGCAGTCCAGTGGCGACTAGGGGGACCCAGTACTTC.

The rearrangement uses TRBV20-1 and TRBJ1-6; TRBD1 might be the D (6 bases). The germline gives CDR1 DFQATT, CDR2 SNEGSKA (reference sequence). The CDR3 sequence is 15 residues long. The CDR3 region has the DNA TGCAGCGCGCAGACAGGTTCAGGGGTTAATTCACCCCTCCACTTT. It encodes CSAQTGSGVNSPLHF.

The chain is built from TRBV12-3 or TRBV12-4 and TRBJ2-3, with 8 positions matching TRBD2. V was clipped by 1 base and J by 2 bases; unmatched bases: 14. This CDR3 comprises 19 residues. The CDR3 sequence is CASSLGSGASRYPTDTQYF. In DNA form, the CDR3 reads TGTGCCAGCAGTTTAGGTAGCGGGGCATCTCGTTACCCCACAGATACGCAGTATTTT.

Comment on this clonotype: With a much larger clone just one base away, this may be a read error. This chain uses TRBV7-2 with TRBJ2-5; unclear D gene. Germline CDR1 is SGHTA and CDR2 is FQGNSA. The CDR3 covers 14 residues. The CDR3 nucleotides read TGTGCCTGCAGCCCCGAGGCCTCCGCTGGGACCCAGTACTTC. It is translated as CACSPEASAGTQYF.

This clonotype was seen a handful of times. This CDR3 reads CASSLAPGLAGVEQYF. CDR3 bases: TGTGCCAGCAGCTTAGCACCGGGACTAGCGGGAGTTGAGCAGTACTTC. This chain uses TRBV7-2 with TRBJ2-7; 14 nucleotides line up with TRBD2. This CDR3 spans 16 amino acids. The V segment lost 0 bases and the J segment 7 bases; nucleotides outside the gene matches: 5. Germline V CDR1 and CDR2: SGHTA, FQGNSA.

In DNA form, the CDR3 reads TGTGCCAGCTCACCCCAACAGGGGTCAAGCTCTGGGGCCAACGTCCTGACTTTC. Its translation is CASSPQQGSSSGANVLTF. This sequence joins TRBV18 and TRBJ2-6; TRBD1 matches 7 bases. Looked up from germline, CDR1 is KGHSH and CDR2 is LQKENI. This CDR3 has 18 residues. V lost 3 bases and J lost 0; bases outside the gene matches: 8.

The CDR3 bases are TGTGCCAGCAGCTTAGGCGCTAGCGGGGGGTCGTTGGAGACCCAGTACTTC. This gives the protein CASSLGASGGSLETQYF. The gene calls are TRBV7-9 and TRBJ2-5; 11 nucleotides align to TRBD2. V dropped 1 base and J dropped 5; count of bases not matched to a gene: 9. This CDR3 is 17 amino acids long. Germline CDR1 and CDR2: SEHNR and FQNEAQ (reference sequence).